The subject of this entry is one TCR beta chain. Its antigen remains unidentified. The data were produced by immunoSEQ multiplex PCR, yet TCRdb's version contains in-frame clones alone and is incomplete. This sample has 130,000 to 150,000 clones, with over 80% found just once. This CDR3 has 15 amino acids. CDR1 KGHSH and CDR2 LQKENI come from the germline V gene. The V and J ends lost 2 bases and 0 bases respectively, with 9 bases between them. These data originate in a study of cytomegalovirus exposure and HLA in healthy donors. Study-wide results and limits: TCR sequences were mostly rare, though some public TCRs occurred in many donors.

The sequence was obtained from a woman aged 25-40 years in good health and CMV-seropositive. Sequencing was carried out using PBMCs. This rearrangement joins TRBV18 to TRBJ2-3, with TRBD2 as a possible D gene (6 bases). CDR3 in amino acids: CASSPRTTSTDTQYF. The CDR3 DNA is TGTGCCAGCTCACCAAGGACTACTAGCACAGATACGCAGTATTTT.